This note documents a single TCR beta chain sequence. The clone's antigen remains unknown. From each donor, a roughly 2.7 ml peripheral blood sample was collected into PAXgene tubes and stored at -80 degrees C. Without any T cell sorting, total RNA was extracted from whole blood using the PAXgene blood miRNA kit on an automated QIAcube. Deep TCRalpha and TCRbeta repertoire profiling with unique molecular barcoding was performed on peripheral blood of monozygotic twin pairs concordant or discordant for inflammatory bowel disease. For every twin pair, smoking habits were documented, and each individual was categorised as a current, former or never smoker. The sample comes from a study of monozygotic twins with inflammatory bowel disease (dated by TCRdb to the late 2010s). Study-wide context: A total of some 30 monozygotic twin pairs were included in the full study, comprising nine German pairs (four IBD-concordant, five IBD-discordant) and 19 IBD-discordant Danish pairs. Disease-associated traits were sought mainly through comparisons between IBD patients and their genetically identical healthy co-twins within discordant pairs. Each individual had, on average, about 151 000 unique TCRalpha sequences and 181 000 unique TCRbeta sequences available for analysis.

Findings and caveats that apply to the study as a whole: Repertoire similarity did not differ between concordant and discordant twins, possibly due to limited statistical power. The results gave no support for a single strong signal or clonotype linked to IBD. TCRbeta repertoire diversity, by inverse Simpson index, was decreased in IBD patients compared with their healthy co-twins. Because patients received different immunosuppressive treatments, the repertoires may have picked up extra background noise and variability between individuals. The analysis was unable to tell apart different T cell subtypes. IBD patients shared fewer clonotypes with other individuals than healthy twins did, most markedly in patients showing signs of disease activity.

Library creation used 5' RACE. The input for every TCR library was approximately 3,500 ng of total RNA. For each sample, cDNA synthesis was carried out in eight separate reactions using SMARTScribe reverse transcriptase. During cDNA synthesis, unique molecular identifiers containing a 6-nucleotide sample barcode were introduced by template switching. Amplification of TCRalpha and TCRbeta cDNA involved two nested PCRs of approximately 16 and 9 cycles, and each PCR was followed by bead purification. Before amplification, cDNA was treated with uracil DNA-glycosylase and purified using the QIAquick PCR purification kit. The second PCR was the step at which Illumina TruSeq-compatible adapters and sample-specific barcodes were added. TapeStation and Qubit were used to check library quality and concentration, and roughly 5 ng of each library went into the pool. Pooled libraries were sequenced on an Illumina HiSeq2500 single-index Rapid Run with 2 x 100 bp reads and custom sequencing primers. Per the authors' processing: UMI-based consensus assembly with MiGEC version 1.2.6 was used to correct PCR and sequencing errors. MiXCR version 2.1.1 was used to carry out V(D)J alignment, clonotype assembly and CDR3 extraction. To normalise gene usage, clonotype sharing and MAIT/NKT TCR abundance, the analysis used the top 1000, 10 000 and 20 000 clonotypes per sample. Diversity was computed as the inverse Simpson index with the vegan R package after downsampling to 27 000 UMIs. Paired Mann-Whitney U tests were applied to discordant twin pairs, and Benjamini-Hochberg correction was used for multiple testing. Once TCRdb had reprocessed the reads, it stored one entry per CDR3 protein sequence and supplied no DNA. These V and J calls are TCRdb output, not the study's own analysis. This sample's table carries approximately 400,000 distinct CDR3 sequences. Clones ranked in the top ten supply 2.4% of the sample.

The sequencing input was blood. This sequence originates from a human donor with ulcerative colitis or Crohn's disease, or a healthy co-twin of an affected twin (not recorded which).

The CDR3 region reads CAVGQGNEAFF. The chain joins TRBV7-2 to TRBJ1-1; TCRdb indicates TRBD1, and absent DNA this call remains unverified. From the germline V gene, CDR1 is SGHTA and CDR2 is FQGNSA. The CDR3 goes from the cysteine to the phenylalanine over 11 residues. This entry has no DNA.